This record looks at one T cell receptor (beta chain) sequence and its context. The antigen is undetermined. Documented treatment: about 20 received Ad26.COV2.S at low or high dose, single or two shots; several received placebo; per-sample allocation not given. The study sampled participants on day 63 after the first vaccine or placebo injection. A Boston donor was an adult aged 18-55 years. Clones were sequenced by immunoSEQ multiplex PCR, and TCRdb holds only the in-frame ones, with some missing. The sample consists of hundreds of thousands of clones, roughly nine tenths of them appearing once. This record comes from a study of Ad26.COV2.S vaccination and SARS-CoV-2 variants. Study outcomes and limitations: Following vaccination, spike-specific CD8+ and CD4+ T cell responses reportedly exhibited substantial breadth.

Germline-derived CDR1 and CDR2 are LGHNA and YSLEER. CDR3 length: 14 residues. V lost 1 base to trimming and J lost 2 bases, with 6 bases between them. Sequenced here: peripheral blood, sampled in a trial of Ad26.COV2.S vaccine versus placebo. The rearrangement joins TRBV4-3 to TRBJ2-1, with D uncertain. The clonotype comes from a person aged 18-65 years who received the Ad26.COV2.S COVID-19 vaccine or a placebo. Written as DNA, the CDR3 is TGCGCCAGCAGCCAAGTAGGGCCCTACAATGAGCAGTTCTTC. Its translation: CASSQVGPYNEQFF.